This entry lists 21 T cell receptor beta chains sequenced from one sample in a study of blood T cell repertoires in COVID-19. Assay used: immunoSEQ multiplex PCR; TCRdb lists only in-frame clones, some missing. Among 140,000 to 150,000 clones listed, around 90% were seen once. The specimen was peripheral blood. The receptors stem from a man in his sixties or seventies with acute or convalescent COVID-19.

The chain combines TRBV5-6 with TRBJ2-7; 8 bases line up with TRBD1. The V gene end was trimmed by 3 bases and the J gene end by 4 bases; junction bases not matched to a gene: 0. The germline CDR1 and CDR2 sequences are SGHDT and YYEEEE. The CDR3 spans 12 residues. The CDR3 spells CASSWDRYEQYF. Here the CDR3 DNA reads TGTGCCAGCAGCTGGGACAGGTACGAGCAGTACTTC.

CDR3 region: CASSPGRGNSPLHF. CDR3 sequence (DNA): TGTGCCAGCAGCCCGGGAAGGGGGAACTCACCCCTCCACTTT. The V gene is TRBV5-6, the J gene TRBJ1-6; D might be TRBD1 (6 bases). V was cut by 4 bases and J by 10 bases, with 15 bases left in between. The germline CDR1 and CDR2 sequences are SGHDT and YYEEEE. The CDR3 totals 14 residues.

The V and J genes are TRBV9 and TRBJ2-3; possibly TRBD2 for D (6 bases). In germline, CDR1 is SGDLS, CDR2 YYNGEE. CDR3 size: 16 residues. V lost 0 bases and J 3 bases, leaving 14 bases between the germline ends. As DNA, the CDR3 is TGTGCCAGCAGCGTAGGAAGCGGGTCGTTGACAGATACGCAGTATTTT. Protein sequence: CASSVGSGSLTDTQYF.

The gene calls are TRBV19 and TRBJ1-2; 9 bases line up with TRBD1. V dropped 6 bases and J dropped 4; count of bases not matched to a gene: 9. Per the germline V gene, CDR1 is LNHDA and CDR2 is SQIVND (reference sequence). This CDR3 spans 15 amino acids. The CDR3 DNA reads TGTGCCAGTAGCGGGAGGACAGGGGCTGGCTATGGCTACACCTTC. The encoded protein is CASSGRTGAGYGYTF.

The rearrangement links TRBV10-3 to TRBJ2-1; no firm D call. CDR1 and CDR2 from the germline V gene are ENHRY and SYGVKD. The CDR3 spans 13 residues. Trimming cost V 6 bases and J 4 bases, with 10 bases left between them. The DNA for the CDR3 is TGTGCCATCAGCTCAGAGGAGTACAATGAGCAGTTCTTC. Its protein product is CAISSEEYNEQFF.

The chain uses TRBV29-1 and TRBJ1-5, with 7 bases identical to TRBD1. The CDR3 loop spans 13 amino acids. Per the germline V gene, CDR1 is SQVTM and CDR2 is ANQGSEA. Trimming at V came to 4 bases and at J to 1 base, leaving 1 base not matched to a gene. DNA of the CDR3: TGCAGCGTTGGGACAGGAAGCAATCAGCCCCAGCATTTT. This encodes CSVGTGSNQPQHF. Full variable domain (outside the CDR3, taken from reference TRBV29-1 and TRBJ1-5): SAVISQKPSRDICQRGTSLTIQCQVDSQVTMMFWYRQQPGQSLTLIATANQGSEATYESGFVIDKFPISRPNLTFSTLTVSNMSPEDSSIYLCSVGTGSNQPQHFGDGTRLSIL.

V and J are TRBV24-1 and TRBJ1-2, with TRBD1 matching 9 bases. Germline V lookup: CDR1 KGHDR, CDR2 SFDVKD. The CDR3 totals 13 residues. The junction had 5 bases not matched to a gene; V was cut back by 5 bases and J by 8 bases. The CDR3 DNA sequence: TGTGCCACCAGTGCCGGGACAGGGCACGGCTACACCTTC. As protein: CATSAGTGHGYTF.

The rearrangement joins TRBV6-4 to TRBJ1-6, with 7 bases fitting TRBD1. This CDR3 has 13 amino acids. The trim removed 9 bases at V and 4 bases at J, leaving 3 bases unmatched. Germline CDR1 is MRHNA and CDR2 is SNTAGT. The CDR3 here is CASRDSYNSPLHF. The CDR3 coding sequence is TGTGCCAGTCGGGACAGTTATAATTCACCCCTCCACTTT.

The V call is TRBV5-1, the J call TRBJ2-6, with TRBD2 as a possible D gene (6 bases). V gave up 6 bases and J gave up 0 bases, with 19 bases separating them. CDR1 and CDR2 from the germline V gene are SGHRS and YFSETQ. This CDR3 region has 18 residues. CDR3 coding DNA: TGCGCCAGCAACATTATGGGACTTTCGACCTCTGGGGCCAACGTCCTGACTTTC. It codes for CASNIMGLSTSGANVLTF.

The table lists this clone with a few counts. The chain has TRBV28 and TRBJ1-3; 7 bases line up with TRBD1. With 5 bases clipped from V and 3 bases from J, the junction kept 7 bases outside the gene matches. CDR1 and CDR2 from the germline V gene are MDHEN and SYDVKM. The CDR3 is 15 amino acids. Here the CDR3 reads CASSGFDRDGNTIYF. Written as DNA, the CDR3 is TGTGCCAGCAGTGGGTTCGACAGGGATGGAAACACCATATATTTT.

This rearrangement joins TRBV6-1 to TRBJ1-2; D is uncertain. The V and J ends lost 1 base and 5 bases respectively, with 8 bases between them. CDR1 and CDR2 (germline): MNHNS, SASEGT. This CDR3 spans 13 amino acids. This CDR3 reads CASSEGQIYGYTF. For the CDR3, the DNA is TGTGCCAGCAGTGAAGGGCAGATTTATGGCTACACCTTC.

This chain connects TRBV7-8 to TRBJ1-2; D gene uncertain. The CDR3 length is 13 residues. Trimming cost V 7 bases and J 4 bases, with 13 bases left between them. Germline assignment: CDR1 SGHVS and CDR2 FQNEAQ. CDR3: CASTLAGGYGYTF. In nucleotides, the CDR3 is TGTGCCAGCACTTTGGCTGGTGGCTATGGCTACACCTTC.

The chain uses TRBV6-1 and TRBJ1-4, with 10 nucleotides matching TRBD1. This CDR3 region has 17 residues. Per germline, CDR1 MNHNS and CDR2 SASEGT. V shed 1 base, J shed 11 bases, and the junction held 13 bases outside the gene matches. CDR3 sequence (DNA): TGTGCCAGCAGTGAAGTTTCAGGGGACAGGGGCCGGGGGAAACTGTTTTTT. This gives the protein CASSEVSGDRGRGKLFF.

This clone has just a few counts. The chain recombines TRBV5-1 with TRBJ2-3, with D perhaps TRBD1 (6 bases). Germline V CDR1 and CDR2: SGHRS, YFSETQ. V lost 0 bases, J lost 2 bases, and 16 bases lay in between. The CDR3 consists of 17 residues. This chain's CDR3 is CASSLEVQGTHTDTQYF. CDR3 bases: TGCGCCAGCAGCTTGGAGGTACAGGGAACCCACACAGATACGCAGTATTTT.

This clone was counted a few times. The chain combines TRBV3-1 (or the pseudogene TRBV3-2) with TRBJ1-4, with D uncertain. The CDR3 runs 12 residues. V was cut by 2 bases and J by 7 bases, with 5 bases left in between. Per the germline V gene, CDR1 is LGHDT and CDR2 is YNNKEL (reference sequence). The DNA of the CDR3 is TGTGCCAGCAGCCAAATCGGTGAAAAACTGTTTTTT. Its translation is CASSQIGEKLFF.

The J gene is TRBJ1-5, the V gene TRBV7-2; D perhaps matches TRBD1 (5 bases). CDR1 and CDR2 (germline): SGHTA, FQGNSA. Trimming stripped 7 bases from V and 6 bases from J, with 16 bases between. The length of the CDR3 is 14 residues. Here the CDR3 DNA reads TGTGCCAGCACCCCTTGGCAGGGCGGTCAGCCCCAGCATTTT. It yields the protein CASTPWQGGQPQHF.

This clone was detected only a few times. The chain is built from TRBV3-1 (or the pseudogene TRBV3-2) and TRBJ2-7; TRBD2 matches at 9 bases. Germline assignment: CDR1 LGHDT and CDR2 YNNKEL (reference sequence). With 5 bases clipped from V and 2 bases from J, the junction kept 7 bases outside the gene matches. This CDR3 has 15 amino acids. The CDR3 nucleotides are TGTGCCAGCAGCAGCGAAGCGGGGGGAACCTACGAGCAGTACTTC. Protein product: CASSSEAGGTYEQYF.

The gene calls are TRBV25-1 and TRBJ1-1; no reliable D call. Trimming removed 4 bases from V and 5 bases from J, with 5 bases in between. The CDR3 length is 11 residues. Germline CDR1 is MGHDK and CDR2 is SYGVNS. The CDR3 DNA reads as TGTGCCAGCAGTGGAGGGACTGAAGCTTTCTTT. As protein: CASSGGTEAFF.

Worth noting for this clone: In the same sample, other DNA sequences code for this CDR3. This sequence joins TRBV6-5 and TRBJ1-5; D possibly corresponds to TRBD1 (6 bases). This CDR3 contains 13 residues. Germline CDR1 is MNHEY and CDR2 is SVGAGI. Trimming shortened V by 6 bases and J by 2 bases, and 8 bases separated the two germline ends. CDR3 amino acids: CASSPGGNQPQHF. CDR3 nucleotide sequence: TGTGCCAGCAGCCCAGGGGGCAATCAGCCCCAGCATTTT.

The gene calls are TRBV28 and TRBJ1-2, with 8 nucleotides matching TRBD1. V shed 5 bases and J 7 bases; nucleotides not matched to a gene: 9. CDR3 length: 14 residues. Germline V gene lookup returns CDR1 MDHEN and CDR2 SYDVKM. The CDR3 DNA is TGTGCCAGCAGTATTGGACAGGGACTGACTGGCTACACCTTC. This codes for CASSIGQGLTGYTF.

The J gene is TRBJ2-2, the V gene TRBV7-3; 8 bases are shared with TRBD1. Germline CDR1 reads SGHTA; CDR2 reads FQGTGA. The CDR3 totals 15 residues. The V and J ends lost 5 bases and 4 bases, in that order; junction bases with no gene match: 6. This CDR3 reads CASSPGGGSTGELFF. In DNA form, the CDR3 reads TGTGCCAGCAGCCCAGGGGGCGGTAGCACCGGGGAGCTGTTTTTT.